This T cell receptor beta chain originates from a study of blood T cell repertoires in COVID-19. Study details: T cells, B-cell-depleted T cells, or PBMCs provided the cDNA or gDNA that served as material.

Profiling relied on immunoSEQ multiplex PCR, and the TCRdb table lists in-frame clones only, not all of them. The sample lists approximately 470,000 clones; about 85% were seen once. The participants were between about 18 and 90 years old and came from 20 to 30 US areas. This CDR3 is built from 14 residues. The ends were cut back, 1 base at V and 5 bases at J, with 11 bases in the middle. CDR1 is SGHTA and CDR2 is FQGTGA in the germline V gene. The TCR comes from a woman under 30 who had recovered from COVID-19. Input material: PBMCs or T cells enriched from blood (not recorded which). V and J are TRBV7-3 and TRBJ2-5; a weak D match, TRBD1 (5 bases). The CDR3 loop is CASSLMGPRETQYF. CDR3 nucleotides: TGTGCCAGCAGCTTAATGGGGCCCCGGGAGACCCAGTACTTC.